This passage covers 7 T cell receptor beta chains from one sample sequenced in a study of shared clonotypes between healthy human individuals. The method was immunoSEQ multiplex PCR; TCRdb's version includes in-frame clones alone and lacks a portion of them. The sample lists around 500,000 clones, approximately 81% occurring once. The sequenced sample consisted of PBMCs. The receptors here all came from a woman aged 40 to 50 in good health. Some clones in this sample may be carry-over from other donors' samples.

This clone has just one count. A far larger clone is one base from this, pointing to a likely read error. Within the sample, other DNA sequences also encode this same CDR3. The chain employs TRBV18 and TRBJ1-1, with D tentatively TRBD1 (6 bases). This CDR3 is built from 12 residues. Per the germline V gene, CDR1 is KGHSH and CDR2 is LQKENI. The CDR3 bases are TGTGCCGGCTCACCAGGGGCCACTGAAGCTTTCTTT. It yields the protein CAGSPGATEAFF.

The J gene is TRBJ2-7, the V gene TRBV15; 10 bases are a match to TRBD1. V trimming: 0 bases; J trimming: 5 bases; junction bases outside the gene matches: 7. Germline V gives CDR1 LNHNV, CDR2 YYDKDF (reference sequence). The CDR3 is made up of 16 amino acids. CDR3 protein: CATSRDLGTGENEQYF. The DNA of the CDR3 is TGTGCCACCAGCAGAGATTTAGGGACAGGGGAAAACGAGCAGTACTTC.

Note on this clone: This likely traces to a read error, being one base from a far larger clone. The sample holds other DNA sequences that translate to the same CDR3. The V gene is TRBV5-4, the J gene TRBJ2-2, with D hard to call. V lost 4 bases and J lost 4, with 11 bases in between. The CDR3 is 14 amino acids. CDR1 is SGHNT and CDR2 is YYREEE in the germline V gene (reference sequence). The CDR3, as DNA: TGTGCCAGCAGCCAGCTGGGCTCCACCGGGGAGCTGTTTTTT. Its translation: CASSQLGSTGELFF.

As for this clone: This likely stems from a read error, as it lies one base from a far larger clone. The chain recombines TRBV11-1 with TRBJ2-2; the D is unclear. Germline V gene sequence: CDR1 SGHAT, CDR2 FQDESV (reference sequence). Trimming left V 9 bases short and J 6 bases short, with 20 bases between. This CDR3 has 15 amino acids. CDR3 loop: CARLRPPVLAGELFF. The CDR3, as DNA: TGTGCCAGACTTCGTCCTCCGGTTCTCGCCGGGGAGCTGTTTTTT.

The J gene is TRBJ2-3, the V gene TRBV28, with D uncertain. The germline gives CDR1 MDHEN, CDR2 SYDVKM. The CDR3 covers 12 residues. Trimming cost V 6 bases and J 3 bases, with 7 bases left between them. CDR3 in amino acids: CASRPRTDTQYF. CDR3 coding DNA: TGTGCCAGCAGACCTAGGACAGATACGCAGTATTTT.

This clone came up a few times. Other DNA sequences in the same sample also yield this CDR3. The J gene is TRBJ2-3, the V gene TRBV6-1, with 14 bases identical to TRBD2. The J segment lost 6 bases and the V segment lost 6 bases, leaving 5 bases of the junction unmatched. Germline CDR1 MNHNS, CDR2 SASEGT. This CDR3 comprises 15 residues. The CDR3, as DNA: TGTGCCAGCAGCGGACTAGCGGGAGGAGGGGATACGCAGTATTTT. This sequence encodes CASSGLAGGGDTQYF.

The chain combines TRBV5-6 with TRBJ2-3; 8 bases fit TRBD2. After removal of 0 bases from V and 3 bases from J, the junction contained 9 bases not matched to a gene. CDR3 length: 17 residues. The V gene's germline CDR1 is SGHDT and CDR2 YYEEEE. The CDR3 sequence: CASSLAGRASGTDTQYF. The CDR3 DNA sequence: TGTGCCAGCAGCTTGGCCGGGAGGGCCTCAGGGACAGATACGCAGTATTTT.